Listed below are T cell receptor beta chains from one sample, sequenced in a study of T cell responses to AZD1222 COVID-19 vaccine. The data were produced by immunoSEQ multiplex PCR, yet TCRdb's version contains in-frame clones alone and is incomplete. The data show about 120,000 clones, around nine tenths seen once. The sequences come from peripheral blood, collected on day 0 of AZD1222 vaccination. Every receptor here comes from an adult in good health. CDR3s include the opening cysteine and the closing phenylalanine or tryptophan. The D gene is left open where the match is weak. Only part of the rows carry a size: once, few, many, or a class if the clone is expanded.

size: NA; D: TRBD2; V: TRBV4-3; J: TRBJ2-1; DNA: TGCGCCAGCAGCCAAGATCGCGGGAGCTCCTACAATGAGCAGTTCTTC; CDR3: CASSQDRGSSYNEQFF
size: NA; D: NA; V: TRBV2; J: TRBJ1-6; DNA: TGTGCCAGCAGATTGGAGTGGGCAGGGGATAATTCACCCCTCCACTTT; CDR3: CASRLEWAGDNSPLHF
size: once; D: TRBD1; V: TRBV11-1; J: TRBJ2-2; DNA: TGTGCCAGCAGCACCGGACAGGGGATTAACACCGGGGAGCTGTTTTTT; CDR3: CASSTGQGINTGELFF
size: NA; D: TRBD2; V: TRBV20-1; J: TRBJ2-1; DNA: TGCAGTGGACTAGCGTTTGAGCAGTTCTTC; CDR3: CSGLAFEQFF
size: NA; D: NA; V: TRBV4-3; J: TRBJ2-1; DNA: TGCGCCAGCAGCCACGCGACTCCAGCCAACGAGCAGTTCTTC; CDR3: CASSHATPANEQFF
size: NA; D: NA; V: TRBV28; J: TRBJ2-4; DNA: TGTGCCAGCAGTTTATGGGACGGGAACATTCAGTACTTC; CDR3: CASSLWDGNIQYF
size: NA; D: TRBD1; V: TRBV7-9; J: TRBJ2-6; DNA: TGTGCCAGCAGCTTCTCGACAGGGGCTGGGGCCAACGTCCTGACTTTC; CDR3: CASSFSTGAGANVLTF
size: once; D: NA; V: TRBV19; J: TRBJ1-1; DNA: TGTGCCAGTAGGAACAGAGAGAACACTGAAGCTTTCTTT; CDR3: CASRNRENTEAFF
size: once; D: NA; V: TRBV4-3; J: TRBJ2-3; DNA: TGCGCCAGCAGCCAAGGTCTAGGGGGGGGGACTGGCACAGATACGCAGTATTTT; CDR3: CASSQGLGGGTGTDTQYF
size: NA; D: NA; V: TRBV6-1; J: TRBJ1-5; DNA: TGTGCCAGCAGTGAATCCCAAAAAAATCAGCCCCAGCATTTT; CDR3: CASSESQKNQPQHF
size: NA; D: NA; V: TRBV4-3; J: TRBJ2-3; DNA: TGCGCCAGCAGCCAAGAACCTAGATCCCCTCCCGATACGCAGTATTTT; CDR3: CASSQEPRSPPDTQYF
size: NA; D: NA; V: TRBV7-8; J: TRBJ2-7; DNA: TGTGCCAGCAGCCCTAGGTCCTCCTGGGCCAACTACGAGCAGTACTTC; CDR3: CASSPRSSWANYEQYF
size: NA; D: NA; V: TRBV28; J: TRBJ1-5; DNA: TGTGCCAGCCGGACAGGCAATCAGCCCCAGCATTTT; CDR3: CASRTGNQPQHF
size: NA; D: NA; V: TRBV27; J: TRBJ1-5; DNA: TGTGCCACCAAACCAACTGCCTATAGCAATCAGCCCCAGCATTTT; CDR3: CATKPTAYSNQPQHF
size: NA; D: TRBD2; V: TRBV7-3; J: TRBJ2-3; DNA: TGTGCCAGCAGCTTAACGGTAAGCGGGAGGGCCAGTGATACGCAGTATTTT; CDR3: CASSLTVSGRASDTQYF
size: NA; D: TRBD2; V: TRBV5-1; J: TRBJ2-3; DNA: TGCGCCAGCAGCCCCGGGACTAGCGGAAGCACAGATACGCAGTATTTT; CDR3: CASSPGTSGSTDTQYF
size: NA; D: TRBD1; V: TRBV5-1; J: TRBJ1-1; DNA: TGCGCCAGCAGCGAGGGGACAGGGGTTATGAACACTGAAGCTTTCTTT; CDR3: CASSEGTGVMNTEAFF
size: NA; D: NA; V: TRBV5-6; J: TRBJ1-1; DNA: TGTGCCAGCAGCTTGGCGTGGACGAACACTGAAGCTTTCTTT; CDR3: CASSLAWTNTEAFF
size: NA; D: NA; V: TRBV28; J: TRBJ2-2; DNA: TGTGCCAGCAGTTTAGACGGATTAAACACCGGGGAGCTGTTTTTT; CDR3: CASSLDGLNTGELFF
size: NA; D: TRBD1; V: TRBV3-1/TRBV3-2; J: TRBJ2-7; DNA: TGTGCCAGCAGCCCTCAGACAGGGGCCTACGAGCAGTACTTC; CDR3: CASSPQTGAYEQYF
size: NA; D: TRBD1; V: TRBV29-1; J: TRBJ1-2; DNA: TGCAGCGTTGAAGCACAGGGGTCAGGTGGCTACACCTTC; CDR3: CSVEAQGSGGYTF
size: NA; D: TRBD1; V: TRBV27; J: TRBJ1-6; DNA: TGTGCCAGCAGTTTACCGTGGACAGGAAACCCGTCACCCCTCCACTTT; CDR3: CASSLPWTGNPSPLHF
size: NA; D: NA; V: TRBV7-9; J: TRBJ2-1; DNA: TGTGCCAGCAGCCTAGGGACTGGCTACAATGAGCAGTTCTTC; CDR3: CASSLGTGYNEQFF
size: NA; D: TRBD1; V: TRBV7-2; J: TRBJ2-6; DNA: TGTGCCAGCAGCTTACTGCAGGGGGCGCGCGGGGCCAACGTCCTGACTTTC; CDR3: CASSLLQGARGANVLTF
size: NA; D: NA; V: TRBV7-2; J: TRBJ2-5; DNA: TGTGCCAGCAGCTCAGGACCCGGAGAGACCCAGTACTTC; CDR3: CASSSGPGETQYF
size: NA; D: TRBD2; V: TRBV19; J: TRBJ2-1; DNA: TGTGCCAGTAGTATAAGGGGGACTAGCGGGATCTCCTACAATGAGCAGTTCTTC; CDR3: CASSIRGTSGISYNEQFF
size: NA; D: TRBD1; V: TRBV28; J: TRBJ1-2; DNA: TGTGCCAGCAGTTCACTCCGAGGACAGGGGGCAGGTAGCTATGGCTACACCTTC; CDR3: CASSSLRGQGAGSYGYTF
size: NA; D: NA; V: TRBV28; J: TRBJ2-3; DNA: TGTGCCAGCAGAAAGAGCCCGTATACGCAGTATTTT; CDR3: CASRKSPYTQYF
size: NA; D: NA; V: TRBV6-5; J: TRBJ2-2; DNA: TGTGCCAGCAGACCCGGGGATTTTCCGACCGGGGAGCTGTTTTTT; CDR3: CASRPGDFPTGELFF
size: NA; D: NA; V: TRBV6-6; J: TRBJ2-1; DNA: TGTGCCAGCAGTTACGGTAGTCCTGAGCAGTTCTTC; CDR3: CASSYGSPEQFF
size: NA; D: NA; V: TRBV7-9; J: TRBJ2-5; DNA: TGTGCCAGCAGCACAACGGAGACCCAGTACTTC; CDR3: CASSTTETQYF
size: NA; D: NA; V: TRBV27; J: TRBJ2-3; DNA: TGTGCCAGCAGCAGGGAGTACACAGATACGCAGTATTTT; CDR3: CASSREYTDTQYF
size: few; D: NA; V: TRBV2; J: TRBJ2-7; DNA: TGTGCCAGCAGTTTACCGGGACTTGCCTACGAGCAGTACTTC; CDR3: CASSLPGLAYEQYF
size: NA; D: TRBD2; V: TRBV2; J: TRBJ2-6; DNA: TGTGCCAGCAGGAACCGGGAGGTCCTCTCTGGGGCCAACGTCCTGACTTTC; CDR3: CASRNREVLSGANVLTF
size: NA; D: TRBD1; V: TRBV2; J: TRBJ1-4; DNA: TGTGCCAGCACCTTAAGACAGGGTTATGAAAAACTGTTTTTT; CDR3: CASTLRQGYEKLFF
size: NA; D: NA; V: TRBV27; J: TRBJ1-2; DNA: TGTGCCAGCAGCGATAAGGGAATAGAGAACTATGGCTACACCTTC; CDR3: CASSDKGIENYGYTF
size: NA; D: NA; V: TRBV4-2; J: TRBJ2-5; DNA: TGTGCCAGCAGCCAAGAAGGACAGCCCCAAGAGACCCAGTACTTC; CDR3: CASSQEGQPQETQYF
size: NA; D: TRBD1; V: TRBV5-1; J: TRBJ1-1; DNA: TGCGCCAGCAGCCGGCTGGGCGGACAGGGCGAAACTGAAGCTTTCTTT; CDR3: CASSRLGGQGETEAFF
size: NA; D: NA; V: TRBV30; J: TRBJ1-2; DNA: TGTGCCTGGAGTGTACATCCGACAGCTGCTAACTATGGCTACACCTTC; CDR3: CAWSVHPTAANYGYTF
size: NA; D: NA; V: TRBV7-9; J: TRBJ2-2; DNA: TGTGCCAGCAGCACCACTCCCGTCGGGGAGCTGTTTTTT; CDR3: CASSTTPVGELFF
size: NA; D: TRBD2; V: TRBV7-9; J: TRBJ2-7; DNA: TGTGCCAGCAGCTTAAAAGTGTGGGGGGGCGAGCAGTACTTC; CDR3: CASSLKVWGGEQYF
size: NA; D: TRBD1; V: TRBV27; J: TRBJ1-1; DNA: TGTGCCAGCAGTTTACGCCCAATGGGACAGGTCCCCACTGAAGCTTTCTTT; CDR3: CASSLRPMGQVPTEAFF
size: NA; D: NA; V: TRBV28; J: TRBJ1-2; DNA: TGTGCCAGCAGTTTAGGTAGCCGCTATGGCTACACCTTC; CDR3: CASSLGSRYGYTF
size: NA; D: NA; V: TRBV6-5; J: TRBJ2-7; DNA: TGTGCCAGCAGGGGGACGGTGAGCTCCTACGAGCAGTACTTC; CDR3: CASRGTVSSYEQYF
size: NA; D: TRBD1; V: TRBV4-2; J: TRBJ1-2; DNA: TGTGCCAGCAGCCCTGGTTGGACAGGGCAATATGGCTACACCTTC; CDR3: CASSPGWTGQYGYTF